What follows describes a single T cell receptor beta chain. The table lists this clonotype with a few counts. Its antigen is unknown. Base qualities are not at hand, and no much larger clone is one base apart. The germline V gene (reference sequence) sets CDR1 to LGHDT and CDR2 to YNNKEL. V loses 8 bases, J loses 6 bases, and the germline ends lie 8 bases apart. Including the terminal cysteine and phenylalanine, the CDR3 comprises 11 residues. The kept DNA is CDR3 alone, 33 bases in frame from the first base. This specimen comes from a study of T cells in Graves' hyperthyroidism and ophthalmopathy (dated by TCRdb to between 2018 and 2021). Background for the entire study: Peripheral blood samples were taken at initial diagnosis, before any treatment was given. To identify TCR V-J signatures that set the groups apart, the researchers used a discovery cohort of 100 patients, made up of 40 to 45 with Graves' ophthalmopathy and about 60 with stable Graves' hyperthyroidism. Whether ophthalmopathy could be predicted prospectively was tested in an independent validation cohort made up of 18 hyperthyroidism patients plus 17 patients who later progressed to ophthalmopathy. The 95 to 100 discovery patients were randomly split 7:3 into training and test sets. In addition, the study compared T-cell repertoires in thyroid tissue and in blood from roughly six Graves' hyperthyroidism patients. After sampling, hyperthyroidism patients received methimazole starting at 30 mg daily, and ophthalmopathy patients received high-dose intravenous methylprednisolone. The paper describes TCR Vbeta CDR3 sequencing of 135 peripheral blood samples, made up of approximately 40 ophthalmopathy patients, 70 to 75 hyperthyroidism patients and 17 progressor patients.

The TCR beta CDR3 regions were amplified from the RNA transcripts. The TCR CDR3 was subjected to a first round of RT-PCR using the HTBI primer set and the Qiagen OneStep RT-PCR kit. The libraries were constructed in a second round of multiplex PCR and then size-selected and purified. Sequencing of the libraries was done on an Illumina HiSeq2000 using paired-end 100 bp reads. The paper's processing steps were these. SOAPnuke was used to process the raw data, with reads discarded if the reads contained adapters or uncalled bases, had a mean Phred below 15, or lacked an exact constant-primer or identifier match. High-quality paired reads were merged with COPE v1.2.5, and unique nucleotide sequences were defined as clonotypes. MiTCR v1.1 was used to align the clonotypes against IMGT TRBV, TRBD and TRBJ reference segments. Analysis was restricted to V-J combinations with a frequency above 0.0001, which covered 98% to 99.2% of repertoires. A TCS score was defined as the ratio between F50 (clonal expansion) and ExV (chaos), using BLOSUM62-based TCRdist between CDR3 peptides within each V-J. Welch's t-statistics and random forest reduced around 510 V-J features to 10 to 15, which were used in a naive Bayes classifier (R e1071). Using fastp at Q25 and MiXCR, TCRdb reprocessed the public reads and kept productive beta chains. CDR3 protein sequences are deduplicated, and each keeps its most common genes and DNA. The V and J calls were not made by the authors but by TCRdb's processing. For this sample the table gives about 250,000 distinct CDR3 sequences, of which 24% were detected only once. Approximately 35% of the sample is in the top ten clones.

Here is what the overall study found, with its caveats: In validation, the model predicted progression to ophthalmopathy with approximately 70% sensitivity and approximately 78% specificity, a median of approximately 6.7 months before onset. Most expanded thyroid clonotypes (frequency above 0.001) were also detected in blood, suggesting blood repertoires may reflect thyroid immune responses. A model built on a 13 V-J signature distinguished ophthalmopathy from stable hyperthyroidism, reaching over 85% sensitivity and approximately 81% specificity in cross-validation and 80%/75% in testing. Sample size was not statistically predetermined, and investigators were not blinded to group allocation.

Ophthalmopathy patients had moderately to severely active disease, Clinical Activity Score of at least 3, NOSPECS grade of at least 4, and duration under 3 months. The study excluded patients with uncontrolled infections, other autoimmune diseases, pregnancy or lactation. Diagnoses relied on clinical symptoms, serum thyroxine and TRAb, thyroid ultrasound and orbital computed tomography. Ficoll-Paque density gradient centrifugation was used to isolate PBMCs from approximately 10 ml of fresh peripheral blood. Total RNA was extracted with Trizol reagent, and quality was checked on an Agilent 2100 Bioanalyzer.

The sequenced sample was blood. Recombination linked TRBV3-1 to TRBJ1-3, with the D gene not clear enough to name. The sequence derives from a woman between 35 and 50 years old with Graves' ophthalmopathy. The CDR3 has the sequence CASRQTNTIYF. The bases are TGTGCCAGCCGACAAACAAACACCATATATTTT.